Described below is a single TCR beta chain sequence and its context. This specimen comes from a study of shared T cell receptors in the human thymus. Deletions cut 0 bases from V and 5 bases from J, with 13 bases between. From germline, CDR1 is SGHTA and CDR2 FQGNSA. The CDR3 has 15 residues. This table comes from immunoSEQ multiplex PCR, and its TCRdb copy is limited to in-frame clones, with some not included. In the table there are approximately 730,000 clones, 80% to 90% of which are singletons. The same specimen was also included in a second study, on human thymus T cells. From that second work: Unrelated individuals were reported by related research to share highly overlapping thymic repertoires.

This TCR came from a girl less than two years old with a congenital heart defect. The specimen sequenced was thymocytes. The chain joins TRBV7-2 to TRBJ1-1; TRBD1 is a possible D gene (6 bases). The CDR3 DNA follows: TGTGCCAGCAGCTTAGCGGGGCAGGGGAAAACTGAAGCTTTCTTT. Its translation: CASSLAGQGKTEAFF.